The source of this TCR beta chain is a study of shared clonotypes between healthy human individuals (TCRdb year 2020). A note on the overall study: The cohort included three men and two women between 18 and 49 years of age. For each donor, CD4 naive and CD4 memory were each given three plates, CD8 naive was given two plates, and CD8 memory was given one plate. To estimate repertoire size and how much clonotypes are shared between individuals, the study performed deep sequencing of blood TCR repertoires from roughly five healthy adults. To increase sequencing depth and limit assay-specific biases, TCR repertoire library preparation and sequencing were carried out by different laboratories using diverse techniques. Each donor's leukapheresis produced roughly between about 0.9 and 9.5 billion PBMCs. Overall results and qualifications from the work: Sharing across a few donors was observed for approximately 5% of naive CD4, 3.5% of naive CD8, roughly 2.4% of memory CD4, and 0.4% of memory CD8 clonotypes. The genetic and exposure-history diversity represented was limited by the small number of donors. Even with the large sequencing depth, rarefaction of the sorted-subset datasets indicated that sequencing was incomplete. Estimated clonotype richness was generally larger for naive than for memory subsets. Compared with non-shared clonotypes, the clonotypes found in all four sorted-subset donors had higher generation probabilities. Pairwise subsampling indicated that sequencing depth was expected to affect the degree of clonotype sharing among donors. Sampling was limited to blood, and TCR repertoires in tissue likely differ from TCR repertoires in blood.

The germline V gene specifies SGHTA as CDR1 and FQGTGA as CDR2. V is reduced by 1 base and J by 1 base, leaving a spacing of 10 bases between them. Taken from cysteine to phenylalanine, the CDR3 has 16 residues. CDR3 DNA is the only sequence kept; it has 48 bases, read in frame from the first base. As to this clone: Its antigen has not been determined. Base-call qualities are not available, and no considerably larger clone is one nucleotide away.

Using the deep immunoSEQ assay, TCR CDR3 regions were amplified from genomic DNA by multiplex PCR. Extracted genomic DNA from each cell subset was distributed evenly across all wells of several immunoSEQ 96-well plates, and each plate was treated as a replicate. For sorted subsets, around 0.2 ug genomic DNA, equal to some 30,000 T cell genomes, was loaded into each replicate PCR. Purified libraries were quantified with a Qubit 3.0 fluorometer, sized on a Bioanalyzer 2100, and re-quantified with the KAPA Library Quantification kit. Every immunoSEQ 96-well plate was sequenced on a separate single-read 150-cycle Illumina NextSeq 550 flow cell. In the original analysis: Because the immunoSEQ output included only junctional sequences and no quality scores, the filtering could not be the same as the filtering used for full-length reads. To assign V/J genes and CDR3, sequences were annotated against IMGT germline references using PyIR, a Python wrapper for IgBLAST v1.9. Reads with weak V/J assignments (E-value above 1e-6), missing CDR3, stop codons, out-of-frame junctions, or ambiguous translated residues were removed. V3J clonotypes were defined as sequences sharing an identical inferred V gene, J gene, and CDR3 amino acid sequence. Percentage overlap between repertoires was computed as shared unique clonotypes divided by the size of the smaller repertoire. Three approaches were used to assess repertoire richness: RTK rarefaction, the Chao1 estimator, and Recon v2.1 estimates of unobserved clonotypes. For all TCRbeta clonotypes obtained by the gDNA method from a few donors, generation probabilities were computed with OLGA. TCRdb obtained this table from immuneACCESS and retained in-frame rearrangements with V and J assigned. These tables miss some clones; where compared with another copy, unresolved V genes account for less than half of the shortfall, and the remainder is unexplained. The V and J calls and the clone size are those of that table, but D and trimming were determined from the DNA. Within this sample are about 2.4 million clones, with 80% to 95% of them counted one time only. Clones ranked in the top ten supply 0.35% to 0.45% of the sample.

The donors were healthy, HIV-negative adults with no recently reported acute infections or vaccinations. All donors were Caucasian adults living in Nashville, Tennessee, USA. CD4+ T cells were enriched by magnetic negative selection, after which naive cells were positively selected on CD45RA and the negative fraction was taken as the memory subset. Blood was collected by leukapheresis, and PBMCs were isolated by Ficoll-Histopaque density gradient centrifugation and then cryopreserved in liquid nitrogen vapor phase. Analytical flow cytometry was used to check the purity and quantity of each magnetically sorted T cell population. Genomic DNA was isolated from each sorted fraction and quantified by UV absorbance on a Nanodrop 2000c.

Recombination joined TRBV7-3 with TRBJ2-2, with the D gene too uncertain to name. Material for sequencing was naive CD4+ T cells from PBMCs. Explained via the paper, the cell subset or site label denotes: CD45RA+ positively selected. The receptor was isolated from a man aged 18 to 29 in good health. Some clones in this sample may be carry-over from other donors' samples. The DNA sequence is TGTGCCAGCAGCTTAAATAGCCCAGAGAACACCGGGGAGCTGTTTTTT. Its protein reads: CASSLNSPENTGELFF.